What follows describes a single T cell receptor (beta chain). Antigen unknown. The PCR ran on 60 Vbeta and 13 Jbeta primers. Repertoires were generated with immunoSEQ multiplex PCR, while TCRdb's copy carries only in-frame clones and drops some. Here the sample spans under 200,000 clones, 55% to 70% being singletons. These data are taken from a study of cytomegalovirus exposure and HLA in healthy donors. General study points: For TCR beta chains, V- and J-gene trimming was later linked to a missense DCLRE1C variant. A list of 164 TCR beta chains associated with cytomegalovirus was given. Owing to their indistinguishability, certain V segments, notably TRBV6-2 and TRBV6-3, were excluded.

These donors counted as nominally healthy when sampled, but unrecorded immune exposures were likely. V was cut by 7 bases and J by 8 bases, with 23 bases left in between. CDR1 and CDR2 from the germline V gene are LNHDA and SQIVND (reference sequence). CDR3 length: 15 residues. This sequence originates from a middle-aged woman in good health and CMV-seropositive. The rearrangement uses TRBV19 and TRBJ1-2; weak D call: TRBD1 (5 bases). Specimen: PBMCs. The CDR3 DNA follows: TGTGCCAGTATCACGGCGGGACGCCGCTTGGGCGGCTACACCTTC. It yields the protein CASITAGRRLGGYTF.